This TCR beta chain was obtained from a study of CD8 T cells in ankylosing spondylitis. Findings and limits, study-wide: There was a TCR beta motif, made of several highly homologous variants, that appeared characteristic of ankylosing spondylitis blood. Certain motif variants had earlier been reported in reactive arthritis synovial fluid and blood. Significant enrichment of disease-linked clones was reportedly seen in matched ankylosing spondylitis synovial fluid. Relatively scarce in peripheral blood, disease-linked clones were CD8+.

The CDR3 contains 13 residues. Germline assignment: CDR1 ENHRY and CDR2 SYGVKD. Between the trimmed V and J ends, which lost 2 bases and 1 base, there was a span of 4 bases. TCRdb independently ran MiXCR on the 5' RACE reads; one entry per CDR3 protein. Here the sample spans some 330,000 distinct CDR3 sequences, around 7.6% being singletons. Remarks on this clonotype: What it binds is unknown.

The chain carries TRBV10-3 and TRBJ2-3; D is unclear. The source is a male donor with ankylosing spondylitis. The material sequenced was blood, either unsorted or a sorted T cell fraction (not recorded which). CDR3 loop: CAISEGGTDTQYF. CDR3 sequence (DNA): TGTGCCATCAGTGAGGGGGGCACAGATACGCAGTATTTT.